These 24 T cell receptor beta chains share one sample of origin, sequenced in a study of cytomegalovirus exposure and HLA in healthy donors. With 60 Vbeta and 13 Jbeta primers, the PCR was carried out. Generated by immunoSEQ multiplex PCR, the TCRdb table keeps only in-frame clones and is missing some. The table includes about 98,000 clones, 70% to 80% detected once. The specimen was PBMCs. These receptors were taken from a man in his 60s in good health and CMV-seropositive.

The chain uses TRBV30 and TRBJ2-5; D is unresolved. Matching the DNA end better, TRBJ2-7 makes the J call doubtful. The germline V gene has CDR1 GTSNPN and CDR2 SVGIG (reference sequence). The CDR3 runs to 12 residues. The CDR3 coding sequence is TGTGCCTCCGACACGGCCTCCTACGAGCAGTACTTC. This translates into CASDTASYEQYF.

This clone was recorded a few times. This sequence joins TRBV6-5 and TRBJ1-6; D uncertain. Trimming left V 7 bases short and J 10 bases short, with 14 bases between. Germline V gene sequence: CDR1 MNHEY, CDR2 SVGAGI. This CDR3 comprises 13 residues. DNA for the CDR3: TGTGCCAGCAAAAGCGGGGATAGGTCACCCCTCCACTTT. It is translated as CASKSGDRSPLHF.

The V call is TRBV7-8, the J call TRBJ1-1; D not certain. This CDR3 has 17 amino acids. V shed 5 bases and J shed 0 bases, with 19 bases lying between them. Looked up from germline, CDR1 is SGHVS and CDR2 is FQNEAQ. As DNA, the CDR3 is TGTGCCAGCAGCCCCAAAGACGGGAGGAAGATGAACACTGAAGCTTTCTTT. Protein sequence: CASSPKDGRKMNTEAFF.

This sequence joins TRBV5-1 and TRBJ1-3, with TRBD1 matching 7 bases. This CDR3 comprises 16 residues. J lost 2 bases, V lost 3 bases, and 8 bases had no gene match. Germline V gives CDR1 SGHRS, CDR2 YFSETQ. The CDR3 coding sequence is TGCGCCAGCAGCTCATTCGGGACAGTGGCTGGAAACACCATATATTTT. This codes for CASSSFGTVAGNTIYF.

This clone showed up just a few times. The rearrangement joins TRBV19 to TRBJ1-4; 8 bases fit TRBD1. There are 16 residues in the CDR3. CDR1 and CDR2 (germline): LNHDA, SQIVND (reference sequence). V lost 3 bases and J lost 2; bases outside the gene matches: 5. The CDR3 bases are TGTGCCAGTAGTATCGGACAGGGCATGACTAATGAAAAACTGTTTTTT. It specifies CASSIGQGMTNEKLFF.

V is TRBV6-1 and J is TRBJ1-1, with 9 bases matching TRBD1. CDR3 length equals 14 residues. The J segment lost 3 bases and the V segment lost 6 bases, leaving 5 bases of the junction unmatched. CDR1 and CDR2 from the germline V gene are MNHNS and SASEGT. CDR3 DNA: TGTGCCAGCAGAAGGACAGGGGCATACACTGAAGCTTTCTTT. It specifies CASRRTGAYTEAFF.

This clone was seen a handful of times. The chain combines TRBV7-8 with TRBJ1-1; D possibly corresponds to TRBD1 (5 bases). The V and J ends lost 3 bases and 6 bases respectively, with 11 bases between them. The CDR3 contains 13 residues. Germline CDR1 and CDR2: SGHVS and FQNEAQ. The CDR3 DNA sequence: TGTGCCAGCAGCTTTGGGGGGGTCGCTGAAGCTTTCTTT. Translation gives CASSFGGVAEAFF.

The V gene is TRBV5-6, the J gene TRBJ1-5, with a possible D match to TRBD1 (5 bases). The length of the CDR3 is 15 residues. Between the trimmed V and J ends, which lost 0 bases and 7 bases, there was a span of 14 bases. Germline V gene data show CDR1 as SGHDT and CDR2 as YYEEEE. CDR3 DNA sequence: TGTGCCAGCAGCTTGGGTCAGCGGGCAGGGCAGCCCCAGCATTTT. Its translation: CASSLGQRAGQPQHF.

The V gene is TRBV11-2, the J gene TRBJ2-5; 7 nucleotides line up with TRBD1. This CDR3 contains 13 residues. Per the germline V gene, CDR1 is SGHAT and CDR2 is FQNNGV. With V trimmed by 5 bases and J by 7 bases, 7 bases remained unmatched. The CDR3 DNA is TGTGCCAGCAGCCCCACAGGGGATCGGACCCAGTACTTC. Protein product: CASSPTGDRTQYF.

This chain connects TRBV28 to TRBJ2-7, with D possibly being TRBD1 (5 bases). Between the trimmed V and J ends, which lost 6 bases and 2 bases, there was a span of 14 bases. The CDR3 runs to 14 residues. CDR1 MDHEN and CDR2 SYDVKM come from the germline V gene. CDR3 in DNA: TGTGCCAGCAGGACCCCCGTGGGGCCCTACGAGCAGTACTTC. Amino acids: CASRTPVGPYEQYF. Full variable domain (outside the CDR3, taken from reference TRBV28 and TRBJ2-7): DVKVTQSSRYLVKRTGEKVFLECVQDMDHENMFWYRQDPGLGLRLIYFSYDVKMKEKGDIPEGYSVSREKKERFSLILESASTNQTSMYLCASRTPVGPYEQYFGPGTRLTVT.

The rearrangement uses TRBV30 and TRBJ1-5, with 11 nucleotides matching TRBD1. CDR1 GTSNPN and CDR2 SVGIG come from the germline V gene (reference sequence). CDR3 length equals 15 residues. Germline trimming cut 7 bases from V and 6 bases from J; bases unmatched to any gene: 11. The CDR3 nucleotides are TGTGCCTCTTCGCCTGGACAGGGGGCAGGTCAGCCCCAGCATTTT. This gives the protein CASSPGQGAGQPQHF.

The chain carries TRBV6-6 and TRBJ1-2; TRBD1 matches 8 bases. Germline-derived CDR1 and CDR2 are MNHNY and SVGAGI (reference sequence). The J segment lost 4 bases and the V segment lost 6 bases, leaving 1 base of the junction unmatched. There are 12 residues in the CDR3. CDR3 sequence: CASRQGVYGYTF. Here the CDR3 DNA reads TGTGCCAGCAGACAGGGGGTCTATGGCTACACCTTC.

The chain combines TRBV5-4 with TRBJ2-5, with TRBD1 matching over 11 bases. TRBJ2-7 matches the DNA end more closely, so the J call is doubtful. The CDR3 has 16 residues. Germline loops: CDR1 SGHNT, CDR2 YYREEE (reference sequence). The CDR3 sequence: CASSLAGQGVVYEQYF. The CDR3 nucleotides are TGTGCCAGCAGCTTGGCGGGACAGGGGGTTGTCTACGAGCAGTACTTC.

The chain joins TRBV4-1 to TRBJ2-7, with D possibly being TRBD1 (5 bases). Per the germline V gene, CDR1 is MGHRA and CDR2 is YSYEKL. The ends were cut back, 10 bases at V and 5 bases at J, with 18 bases in the middle. The CDR3 contains 13 residues. This chain's CDR3 is CATSTGNMDEQYF. The CDR3 nucleotides are TGCGCCACGAGTACAGGTAACATGGACGAGCAGTACTTC.

The chain carries TRBV6-1 and TRBJ2-7, with D hard to call. V was shortened by 7 bases and J by 2 bases, with 6 bases between the two germline ends. CDR1 and CDR2 (germline): MNHNS, SASEGT. The CDR3 runs 11 residues. The CDR3 bases are TGTGCCAGCATTTCTCCCTACGAGCAGTACTTC. Encoded protein: CASISPYEQYF.

The chain carries TRBV7-2 and TRBJ2-3; D ambiguous. Trimming stripped 1 base from V and 0 bases from J, with 11 bases between. Germline values: CDR1 SGHTA, CDR2 FQGNSA. The length of the CDR3 is 16 residues. The CDR3 DNA follows: TGTGCCAGCAGCTTAGGAGGTTCGTCTAGCACAGATACGCAGTATTTT. This sequence encodes CASSLGGSSSTDTQYF.

This clone has more than one count but fewer than ten. V and J are TRBV4-3 and TRBJ2-7, with 9 bases matching TRBD1. This CDR3 has 16 amino acids. The germline gives CDR1 LGHNA, CDR2 YSLEER. V trimming: 1 base; J trimming: 5 bases; junction bases outside the gene matches: 9. The CDR3 DNA follows: TGCGCCAGCAGCCAAGGACTGGGACAGGGTTCAAACGAGCAGTACTTC. It translates to CASSQGLGQGSNEQYF.

The chain is built from TRBV14 and TRBJ2-5; 7 positions match TRBD1. Germline V CDR1 and CDR2: SGHDN, FVKESK. The CDR3 length is 14 residues. The ends lost 5 bases at V and 5 bases at J; junction bases unmatched: 8. CDR3 in amino acids: CASSRAGGRETQYF. CDR3 bases: TGTGCCAGCAGCAGGGCAGGGGGAAGGGAGACCCAGTACTTC.

The chain uses TRBV7-3 and TRBJ2-1; D possibly corresponds to TRBD2 (5 bases). The germline gives CDR1 SGHTA, CDR2 FQGTGA. V dropped 5 bases and J dropped 2 bases, with 16 bases sitting between them. The CDR3 consists of 16 residues. The CDR3 reads CASSQEGAAPYNEQFF. In nucleotides, the CDR3 is TGTGCCAGCAGCCAAGAAGGAGCGGCCCCCTACAATGAGCAGTTCTTC.

The V gene is TRBV6-6, the J gene TRBJ1-2; 10 bases align to TRBD1. The germline V gene encodes CDR1 MNHNY and CDR2 SVGAGI (reference sequence). The V gene end was trimmed by 6 bases and the J gene end by 6 bases; junction bases not matched to a gene: 7. The CDR3 length is 14 residues. The CDR3 coding sequence is TGTGCCAGCAGACACCGGGACAGGGGTCATGGCTACACCTTC. It specifies CASRHRDRGHGYTF.

This chain links TRBV30 with TRBJ1-2, with D perhaps TRBD1 (6 bases). V lost 1 base, J lost 0 bases, and 9 bases lay in between. The germline CDR1 and CDR2 sequences are GTSNPN and SVGIG (reference sequence). The CDR3 covers 14 residues. Here the CDR3 DNA reads TGTGCCTGGAGTGACCAGGGGTCTAACTATGGCTACACCTTC. Residues: CAWSDQGSNYGYTF.

The chain uses TRBV5-1 and TRBJ2-5; the D gene is possibly TRBD1 (5 bases). The CDR3 has 13 amino acids. The germline CDR1 and CDR2 sequences are SGHRS and YFSETQ. The V and J ends lost 3 bases and 4 bases respectively, with 10 bases between them. This CDR3 is CASSYDRPETQYF. CDR3 in DNA: TGCGCCAGCAGCTATGACAGACCAGAGACCCAGTACTTC.

The rearrangement uses TRBV10-3 and TRBJ2-1; 14 nucleotides align to TRBD2. This CDR3 region has 14 residues. Germline V gene data show CDR1 as ENHRY and CDR2 as SYGVKD. V was clipped by 10 bases and J by 8 bases; unmatched bases: 7. The CDR3 protein is CATLPGLAGDEQFF. CDR3 sequence (DNA): TGTGCCACACTACCGGGACTAGCGGGGGATGAGCAGTTCTTC.

V is TRBV5-4 and J is TRBJ2-5; D ambiguous. V dropped 4 bases and J dropped 1 base, with 11 bases sitting between them. Germline V gene sequence: CDR1 SGHNT, CDR2 YYREEE (reference sequence). The CDR3 spans 14 residues. DNA for the CDR3: TGTGCCAGCAGCCCATTTAGCCTCCAAGAGACCCAGTACTTC. Its translation is CASSPFSLQETQYF.